This T cell receptor (beta chain) derives from a study of cytomegalovirus exposure and HLA in healthy donors. Whole-study context: Earlier results showed roughly 120 million unique TCR beta sequences derived from approximately 180 million T cells.

This clone was counted a few times. Primers for the PCR totalled 60 Vbeta and 13 Jbeta. Method: immunoSEQ multiplex PCR; TCRdb's copy keeps in-frame clones and lacks some. The sample lists approximately 92,000 clones; 69% were seen once. The CDR3 covers 16 residues. Germline V CDR1 and CDR2: SNHLY, FYNNEI. V shed 4 bases and J 4 bases; nucleotides not matched to a gene: 10. Sequencing input: PBMCs. The sequence was collected from a middle-aged man in good health and CMV-seronegative. The chain combines TRBV2 with TRBJ1-3, with TRBD1 matching over 7 bases. This CDR3 is CASSGRRTGSGNTIYF. CDR3 DNA sequence: TGTGCCAGCAGTGGACGTCGGACAGGTTCCGGAAACACCATATATTTT.